Each of the 14 T cell receptor beta chains below was sequenced from the same sample in a study of PD-L1 blockade in urothelial cancer. Here immunoSEQ multiplex PCR was the method, and the copy in TCRdb shows in-frame clones only, minus some. The table lists fewer than 45,000 clones, 82% of them singletons. The specimen was PBMCs, collected around atezolizumab (anti-PD-L1) treatment. These receptors all stem from an older man with urothelial cancer.

This clone was picked up one time. The chain recombines TRBV6-5 with TRBJ2-2, with 7 nucleotides matching TRBD1. Germline CDR1 is MNHEY and CDR2 is SVGAGI. J lost 4 bases, V lost 5 bases, and 1 base had no gene match. This CDR3 has 13 residues. The CDR3 nucleotides are TGTGCCAGCAGTAGGGGGCGCACCGGGGAGCTGTTTTTT. It translates to CASSRGRTGELFF.

The J gene is TRBJ1-2, the V gene TRBV20-1, with TRBD1 as a possible D gene (6 bases). The V end was cut by 0 bases, the J end by 14 bases, with 13 bases between. The germline gives CDR1 DFQATT, CDR2 SNEGSKA (reference sequence). CDR3 length equals 11 residues. Here the CDR3 DNA reads TGCAGTGCTAGAGATTCAGGGGAAGATACCTTC. Translating gives CSARDSGEDTF.

This chain connects TRBV7-9 to TRBJ2-5; weak D call: TRBD2 (6 bases). Trimming took 1 base from V and 6 from J, leaving 9 bases between them. Per germline, CDR1 SEHNR and CDR2 FQNEAQ (reference sequence). This CDR3 comprises 13 residues. CDR3 bases: TGTGCCAGCAGCTTAGACGGGGGAAAGACCCAGTACTTC. It codes for CASSLDGGKTQYF.

V usage is TRBV19 and J usage is TRBJ2-1; 12 positions match TRBD2. Per the germline V gene, CDR1 is LNHDA and CDR2 is SQIVND (reference sequence). V shed 4 bases, J shed 8 bases, and the junction held 6 bases outside the gene matches. The CDR3 sequence is 15 residues long. The CDR3: CASSTSSGGAHEQFF. The CDR3 DNA reads TGTGCCAGTAGTACGTCTAGCGGGGGGGCACATGAGCAGTTCTTC.

The chain has TRBV19 and TRBJ1-5, with 8 bases fitting TRBD1. Germline assignment: CDR1 LNHDA and CDR2 SQIVND (reference sequence). V dropped 6 bases and J dropped 8; count of bases not matched to a gene: 12. The CDR3 runs to 15 residues. The CDR3: CASRSLDREIEPQHF. The DNA of the CDR3 is TGTGCCAGTAGATCATTGGACAGGGAAATTGAGCCCCAGCATTTT.

This chain connects TRBV7-3 to TRBJ2-7, with 9 bases aligning to TRBD2. V dropped 1 base and J dropped 1; count of bases not matched to a gene: 2. The germline gives CDR1 SGHTA, CDR2 FQGTGA. This CDR3 spans 15 amino acids. The chain's CDR3 is CASSLSAGGSYEQYF. As DNA, the CDR3 is TGTGCCAGCAGCTTAAGTGCGGGAGGGTCCTACGAGCAGTACTTC.

V gene TRBV15 combines with J gene TRBJ1-1, with D hard to call. CDR1 and CDR2 (germline): LNHNV, YYDKDF (reference sequence). The CDR3 spans 14 residues. V was cut by 5 bases and J by 0 bases, with 10 bases left in between. For the CDR3, the DNA is TGTGCCACCAGCTTAAATCAGTTGAACACTGAAGCTTTCTTT. It encodes CATSLNQLNTEAFF.

The chain joins TRBV30 to TRBJ1-1; possible D gene TRBD1, 6 bases. V dropped 6 bases and J dropped 0 bases, with 11 bases sitting between them. CDR3 length: 13 residues. Germline CDR1 reads GTSNPN; CDR2 reads SVGIG (reference sequence). The CDR3 loop is CACTRGMNTEAFF. DNA for the CDR3: TGTGCCTGTACCAGGGGTATGAACACTGAAGCTTTCTTT.

The rearrangement links TRBV7-8 to TRBJ2-1, with 10 bases lining up with TRBD2. V shed 2 bases, J shed 1 base, and the junction held 2 bases outside the gene matches. This CDR3 region has 16 residues. Germline V gene sequence: CDR1 SGHVS, CDR2 FQNEAQ. The CDR3 reads CASSLLAGESYNEQFF. As DNA, the CDR3 is TGTGCCAGCAGCTTACTAGCGGGAGAATCCTACAATGAGCAGTTCTTC.

The rearrangement links TRBV11-2 to TRBJ2-1, with TRBD1 matching over 7 bases. V shed 5 bases, J shed 2 bases, and the junction held 6 bases outside the gene matches. The CDR3 has 15 amino acids. CDR1 SGHAT and CDR2 FQNNGV come from the germline V gene. In DNA form, the CDR3 reads TGTGCCAGCAGCGAGGGACAGTACACCTACAATGAGCAGTTCTTC. Its protein product is CASSEGQYTYNEQFF.

The V and J genes are TRBV9 and TRBJ2-1, with D possibly matching TRBD2 (5 bases). Germline V gene lookup returns CDR1 SGDLS and CDR2 YYNGEE. V was clipped by 0 bases and J by 9 bases, with 13 bases between them. CDR3 length: 14 residues. DNA of the CDR3: TGTGCCAGCAGCGTAGTACTAGAACTCGGTGAGCAGTTCTTC. This gives the protein CASSVVLELGEQFF.

This chain joins TRBV18 and TRBJ2-7; TRBD2 aligns across 7 bases. CDR1 KGHSH and CDR2 LQKENI come from the germline V gene. The CDR3 contains 17 residues. With 2 bases clipped from V and 0 bases from J, the junction kept 10 bases outside the gene matches. CDR3 sequence reads: CASSPRPGLGSSYEQYF. CDR3 sequence (DNA): TGTGCCAGCTCACCAAGACCCGGACTAGGAAGCTCCTACGAGCAGTACTTC.

V usage is TRBV5-1 and J usage is TRBJ1-4; 11 nucleotides agree with TRBD1. V was clipped by 4 bases and J by 8 bases; unmatched bases: 7. The CDR3 extends over 15 amino acids. CDR1 SGHRS and CDR2 YFSETQ come from the germline V gene. CDR3 sequence reads: CASSRTGGQGEKLFF. The CDR3 coding sequence is TGCGCCAGCAGCAGGACAGGGGGCCAAGGGGAAAAACTGTTTTTT.

The rearrangement uses TRBV5-1 and TRBJ1-1; D is unclear. This CDR3 contains 15 residues. The germline gives CDR1 SGHRS, CDR2 YFSETQ. V dropped 1 base and J dropped 1 base, with 11 bases sitting between them. The DNA for the CDR3 is TGCGCCAGCAGCTTGTGGCAAGGAGGGAACACTGAAGCTTTCTTT. Translation gives CASSLWQGGNTEAFF.